This TCR beta chain was sequenced during a study of blood T cell repertoires in COVID-19. Study at large: The study drew acute and convalescent COVID-19 samples from the United States, Italy and Spain. PBMCs, B-cell-depleted T cells, or T cells provided the cDNA or gDNA that made up the material.

CDR3 length: 14 residues. V was shortened by 4 bases and J by 8 bases, with 18 bases between the two germline ends. The germline CDR1 and CDR2 sequences are SGHNT and YYREEE (reference sequence). In the original analysis: Nucleated cell number was recorded as an estimate derived from reference gene primer amplification. TCRdb's copy holds only in-frame clones and misses some; the assay was immunoSEQ multiplex PCR. That table supplies the V and J calls and clone size; D and trimming were determined from the DNA. The data contain about 260,000 clones, 75% to 90% of them singletons. The sequence came from a man in his sixties who had recovered from COVID-19. Sequenced input: peripheral blood. This rearrangement joins TRBV5-4 to TRBJ1-2, with a weak D call TRBD1 (5 bases). CDR3 DNA: TGTGCCAGCAGCCGGCAGGGTGTGGATGAAGGCTACACCTTC. The encoded protein is CASSRQGVDEGYTF.